The next 23 T cell receptor beta chains were all read from a single sample in a study of Graves' ophthalmopathy and Graves' hyperthyroidism. For repertoire sequencing, the TCR beta CDR3 regions were amplified from RNA transcripts. Second-round multiplex PCR came after first-round RT-PCR with HTBI primers. TCRdb re-called the multiplex PCR reads with MiXCR, one entry per CDR3 protein. The sample yields 500,000 to 800,000 distinct CDR3 sequences, 35% to 45% seen once. The sample comprised peripheral blood. These receptors were obtained from an adult man with Graves' ophthalmopathy.

V usage is TRBV20-1 and J usage is TRBJ1-4; possibly TRBD1 for D (6 bases). This CDR3 has 15 amino acids. Germline loops: CDR1 DFQATT, CDR2 SNEGSKA (reference sequence). V lost 0 bases and J 10 bases, leaving 18 bases between the germline ends. The CDR3 region is CSAREGRGVYRKLFF. CDR3 nucleotides: TGCAGTGCTAGAGAAGGCAGGGGTGTGTACAGAAAACTGTTTTTT.

The count of this clonotype is one. With a much larger clone just one base away, this may be a read error. V gene TRBV20-1 combines with J gene TRBJ2-5, with unresolved D. From germline, CDR1 is DFQATT and CDR2 SNEGSKA (reference sequence). The CDR3 contains 12 residues. V was clipped by 2 bases and J by 3 bases, with 7 bases between them. The CDR3 loop is CSARPAKETQYF. The CDR3 DNA reads as TGCAGTGCTAGACCAGCTAAAGAGACCCAGTACTTC.

This clonotype has at least ten counts. V gene TRBV10-2 combines with J gene TRBJ1-5; possible D gene TRBD1, 5 bases. This CDR3 comprises 16 residues. Trimming cost V 4 bases and J 3 bases, with 16 bases left between them. Germline values: CDR1 WSHSY, CDR2 SAAADI. The CDR3 here is CASSVRVGDPNQPQHF. CDR3 DNA: TGCGCCAGCAGTGTGAGGGTGGGGGATCCCAATCAGCCCCAGCATTTT.

The chain has TRBV12-3 or TRBV12-4 and TRBJ2-7, with 10 bases lining up with TRBD2. The junction had 15 bases not matched to a gene; V was cut back by 6 bases and J by 7 bases. This CDR3 is built from 16 residues. The DNA for the CDR3 is TGTGCCAGCAGCTCGGGTCTAGCGGGAGTCGGGGGTGAGCAGTACTTC. It yields the protein CASSSGLAGVGGEQYF.

The CDR3 reads CSRDGMNTEAFF. The CDR3 region has the DNA TGCAGCAGGGACGGCATGAACACTGAAGCTTTCTTT. The J gene is TRBJ1-1, the V gene TRBV29-1; D may be TRBD1 (5 bases). The CDR3 runs to 12 residues. V dropped 8 bases and J dropped 0 bases, with 10 bases sitting between them. Germline V lookup: CDR1 SQVTM, CDR2 ANQGSEA.

This clonotype was detected many times. The chain has TRBV19 and TRBJ2-2, with D hard to call. V was trimmed by 3 bases and J by 4 bases, leaving 12 bases between them. Germline V gene lookup returns CDR1 LNHDA and CDR2 SQIVND (reference sequence). This CDR3 region has 15 residues. CDR3 residues: CASSMSRLFTGELFF. The CDR3, as DNA: TGTGCCAGTAGTATGTCCAGGCTGTTCACCGGGGAGCTGTTTTTT. The entire variable domain, with the rest obtained from reference TRBV19 and TRBJ2-2, is as follows: DGGITQSPKYLFRKEGQNVTLSCEQNLNHDAMYWYRQDPGQGLRLIYYSQIVNDFQKGDIAEGYSVSREKKESFPLTVTSAQKNPTAFYLCASSMSRLFTGELFFGEGSRLTVL.

The chain carries TRBV14 and TRBJ2-7, with D maybe TRBD2 (5 bases). V lost 4 bases, J lost 3 bases, and 13 bases lay in between. Germline V lookup: CDR1 SGHDN, CDR2 FVKESK. The CDR3 totals 14 residues. DNA for the CDR3: TGTGCCAGCAGCCGGAGGAAGGCCATCTACGAGCAGTACTTC. This codes for CASSRRKAIYEQYF.

A few counts support this clonotype. The chain is built from TRBV5-1 and TRBJ1-5; no clear D. The CDR3 is made up of 15 amino acids. Trimming cost V 1 base and J 2 bases, with 10 bases left between them. Germline V lookup: CDR1 SGHRS, CDR2 YFSETQ. CDR3 protein: CASSLNVGRNQPQHF. The CDR3 DNA is TGCGCCAGCAGCTTGAATGTAGGTCGCAATCAGCCCCAGCATTTT. Drawing the rest from reference TRBV5-1 and TRBJ1-5, the complete variable domain is KAGVTQTPRYLIKTRGQQVTLSCSPISGHRSVSWYQQTPGQGLQFLFEYFSETQRNKGNFPGRFSGRQFSNSRSEMNVSTLELGDSALYLCASSLNVGRNQPQHFGDGTRLSIL.

The chain couples TRBV12-3 or TRBV12-4 to TRBJ1-3, with D perhaps matching TRBD1 (5 bases). The CDR3 is made up of 17 amino acids. V was cut by 6 bases and J by 0 bases, with 18 bases left in between. The chain's CDR3 is CASRKYRLRNSGNTIYF. The CDR3 bases are TGTGCCAGCAGAAAATACAGGTTACGAAACTCTGGAAACACCATATATTTT.

This clonotype was picked up many times. V and J are TRBV29-1 and TRBJ2-7, with no clear D. Trimming left V 6 bases short and J 2 bases short, with 23 bases between. The germline V gene encodes CDR1 SQVTM and CDR2 ANQGSEA. This CDR3 is 16 amino acids long. The CDR3 DNA follows: TGCAGCGTCCGAGAAAGAGAGAACCCCCTTCCCTACGAGCAGTACTTC. This sequence encodes CSVRERENPLPYEQYF.

The J gene is TRBJ1-3, the V gene TRBV2, with 8 positions matching TRBD1. The CDR3 spans 13 residues. The germline V gene encodes CDR1 SNHLY and CDR2 FYNNEI. After removal of 6 bases from V and 8 bases from J, the junction contained 6 bases not matched to a gene. As DNA, the CDR3 is TGTGCCAGCAGGGCCGGGACAGGAGACACCATATATTTT. Translating gives CASRAGTGDTIYF. The full variable domain, in which reference TRBV2 and TRBJ1-3 provide the parts outside the CDR3, is EPEVTQTPSHQVTQMGQEVILRCVPISNHLYFYWYRQILGQKVEFLVSFYNNEISEKSEIFDDQFSVERPDGSNFTLKIRSTKLEDSAMYFCASRAGTGDTIYFGEGSWLTVV.

This clonotype was picked up a small number of times. The chain carries TRBV5-8 and TRBJ2-7; D tentatively fits TRBD1 or TRBD2 (5 bases each). This CDR3 comprises 16 residues. Germline V lookup: CDR1 SGHTS, CDR2 YDEGEE. V lost 4 bases to trimming and J lost 2 bases, with 19 bases between them. The CDR3 region is CASSNPIPGPTYEQYF. Here the CDR3 DNA reads TGTGCCAGCAGCAACCCAATTCCGGGACCAACCTACGAGCAGTACTTC.

The rearrangement links TRBV4-1 to TRBJ2-7; maybe TRBD1 (6 bases). Trimming cost V 10 bases and J 6 bases, with 22 bases left between them. Germline V gene sequence: CDR1 MGHRA, CDR2 YSYEKL. This CDR3 comprises 14 residues. The CDR3 bases are TGCGCCAACAGTCTTGCGGGCAGGGGAAGCGAGCAGTACTTC. It encodes CANSLAGRGSEQYF.

This clonotype was counted once. The chain is built from TRBV12-5 and TRBJ2-3; D ambiguous. Germline loops: CDR1 LGHNT, CDR2 FRNRAP. The CDR3 length is 12 residues. Deletions cut 3 bases from V and 5 bases from J, with 6 bases between. The CDR3 nucleotides read TGTGCTAGTGGTTTTGGCGGAGATACGCAGTATTTT. This sequence encodes CASGFGGDTQYF.

The chain is built from TRBV20-1 and TRBJ1-6, with D possibly being TRBD1 (5 bases). The CDR3 length is 16 residues. V lost 1 base and J lost 9, with 19 bases in between. The germline V gene has CDR1 DFQATT and CDR2 SNEGSKA (reference sequence). The CDR3 reads CSARGRDGTRGSPLHF. DNA for the CDR3: TGCAGTGCTAGAGGCAGGGACGGGACCAGAGGTTCACCCCTCCACTTT.

This clonotype has a count of ten or more. The V and J genes are TRBV29-1 and TRBJ1-3; TRBD1 matches at 7 bases. The CDR3 covers 14 residues. Germline CDR1 and CDR2: SQVTM and ANQGSEA. In nucleotides, the CDR3 is TGCCAAGACCAGACAGGGTCATCTGGAAACACCATATATTTT. Protein sequence: CQDQTGSSGNTIYF.

The chain employs TRBV11-1 and TRBJ2-3; D is unclear. Germline CDR1 and CDR2: SGHAT and FQDESV (reference sequence). CDR3 length equals 13 residues. V was cut by 5 bases and J by 6 bases, with 12 bases left in between. CDR3 coding DNA: TGTGCCAGCAGCCACCCGGTGGGCGATACGCAGTATTTT. As protein: CASSHPVGDTQYF.

This clonotype was counted many times. This chain links TRBV19 with TRBJ1-5; no clear D. Germline V CDR1 and CDR2: LNHDA, SQIVND (reference sequence). The V end was cut by 7 bases, the J end by 0 bases, with 7 bases between. The CDR3 consists of 13 residues. The CDR3 sequence: CASNKFSNQPQHF. The CDR3 bases are TGTGCCAGTAACAAGTTTAGCAATCAGCCCCAGCATTTT.

The V call is TRBV6-4, the J call TRBJ1-4; possibly TRBD1 for D (5 bases). Trimming removed 6 bases from V and 3 bases from J, with 5 bases in between. Germline lookup yields CDR1 MRHNA and CDR2 SNTAGT. The CDR3 has 12 amino acids. The CDR3 DNA sequence: TGTGCCAGCAGGGGACCTAATGAAAAACTGTTTTTT. It is translated as CASRGPNEKLFF.

Many counts were recorded for this clonotype. V gene TRBV9 combines with J gene TRBJ1-6; D is uncertain. Germline CDR1 reads SGDLS; CDR2 reads YYNGEE. The CDR3 extends over 14 amino acids. V shed 4 bases and J shed 7 bases, with 12 bases lying between them. CDR3 region: CASSSPDGNSPLHF. The CDR3 DNA follows: TGTGCCAGCAGCTCTCCGGACGGGAATTCACCCCTCCACTTT.

This clonotype was recorded a few times. The V gene is TRBV12-5, the J gene TRBJ1-1; 9 nucleotides match TRBD1. Germline V lookup: CDR1 LGHNT, CDR2 FRNRAP. The CDR3 extends over 15 amino acids. The V gene end was trimmed by 5 bases and the J gene end by 10 bases; junction bases not matched to a gene: 14. The CDR3 reads CASGRSGQGMRVAFF. The CDR3 coding sequence is TGTGCTAGTGGTCGGTCGGGACAGGGTATGAGGGTAGCTTTCTTT.

This clonotype was recorded a few times. V gene TRBV29-1 combines with J gene TRBJ2-6; no clear D gene. Trimming shortened V by 4 bases and J by 4 bases, and 5 bases separated the two germline ends. The CDR3 is made up of 12 amino acids. The germline V gene has CDR1 SQVTM and CDR2 ANQGSEA. The CDR3 region has the DNA TGCAGCGTTGGGCAGGGGGCCAACGTCCTGACTTTC. Protein sequence: CSVGQGANVLTF.

This clonotype was seen a handful of times. The chain uses TRBV3-1 and TRBJ1-1; possible D gene TRBD1, 5 bases. Germline values: CDR1 LGHDT, CDR2 YNNKEL (reference sequence). This CDR3 has 16 amino acids. The germline V and J ends were trimmed by 4 bases and 1 base, with 16 bases remaining between them. CDR3 loop: CASSPFLAGTNTEAFF. The DNA of the CDR3 is TGTGCCAGCAGCCCGTTCCTCGCGGGGACGAACACTGAAGCTTTCTTT.